A single sample is the source of the 2 T cell receptor beta chains below, sequenced in a study of siplizumab effects on memory and regulatory T cells. Produced via immunoSEQ multiplex PCR; TCRdb's table is partial and in-frame only. The repertoire holds 100,000 to 110,000 clones, with less than 95% as singletons. The sequenced sample was non-Treg CD4+ T cells sorted from blood. Source of these receptors: a human donor in good health.

This clone was detected once. The chain recombines TRBV7-2 with TRBJ2-1; unclear D gene. The CDR3 sequence is 15 residues long. Germline V gives CDR1 SGHTA, CDR2 FQGNSA. V shed 2 bases and J shed 16 bases, with 24 bases lying between them. CDR3 nucleotide sequence: TGTGCCAGCAGCTTATTGTCAGCCAGCCCGATATTCGAATTCTTC. It specifies CASSLLSASPIFEFF.

The CDR3, as DNA: TGTGCCAGCAGAAACTCCTACGAGCAGTACTTC. Translation gives CASRNSYEQYF. The chain uses TRBV6-1 and TRBJ2-7; D unresolved. This CDR3 is 11 amino acids long. CDR1 is MNHNS and CDR2 is SASEGT in the germline V gene. Trimming stripped 6 bases from V and 0 bases from J, with 3 bases between.